The rows below give T cell receptor beta chains drawn from one sample of a study of blood T cell repertoires in COVID-19. TCRdb's table, derived via immunoSEQ multiplex PCR, lists solely in-frame clones and lacks some. This sample has over 15,000 clones, with 87% found just once. Material for sequencing was peripheral blood. These TCRs come from a human donor in a cohort sampled during active COVID-19. The donor label of this sample is uncertain. Each CDR3 is given with its conserved first and last residue. D genes are given only for firm matches. The size of a clone is reported for some rows only, either as once, few or many, or as a class for expanded clones.

d_gene: NA
v_gene: TRBV3-1/TRBV3-2
j_gene: TRBJ1-5
abundance: NA
CDR3nt: TGTGCCAGCAGTTACAGCCCCAATCAGCCCCAGCATTTT
CDR3aa: CASSYSPNQPQHF

d_gene: TRBD1
v_gene: TRBV6-6
j_gene: TRBJ2-7
abundance: NA
CDR3nt: TGTGCCAGCAGTTACGACAGGGGGTTAGCGCAGTACTTC
CDR3aa: CASSYDRGLAQYF

d_gene: TRBD2
v_gene: TRBV28
j_gene: TRBJ2-2
abundance: NA
CDR3nt: TGTGCCAGTAAGCGGACTAGCGCCGCCGGGGAGCTGTTTTTT
CDR3aa: CASKRTSAAGELFF

d_gene: NA
v_gene: TRBV5-1
j_gene: TRBJ2-7
abundance: NA
CDR3nt: TGCGCCAGCGGGCCCCGGCAGGGTCTCGGGGGCGAGCAGTACTTC
CDR3aa: CASGPRQGLGGEQYF

d_gene: TRBD2
v_gene: TRBV7-9
j_gene: TRBJ2-2
abundance: NA
CDR3nt: TGTGCCAGCATCCCCGGGACTAGCGGGAACACCGGGGAGCTGTTTTTT
CDR3aa: CASIPGTSGNTGELFF

d_gene: NA
v_gene: TRBV29-1
j_gene: TRBJ1-1
abundance: NA
CDR3nt: TGCAGCGTTGCAGTAGACAGTCTCAGTGAAGCTTTCTTT
CDR3aa: CSVAVDSLSEAFF

d_gene: NA
v_gene: TRBV27
j_gene: TRBJ1-2
abundance: NA
CDR3nt: TGTGCCAGCAGTTTAGGGTCTGGGGGAGGGTATGGCTACACCTTC
CDR3aa: CASSLGSGGGYGYTF

d_gene: TRBD1
v_gene: TRBV24-1
j_gene: TRBJ2-1
abundance: NA
CDR3nt: TGTGCCACCAGGAGGGGACAGGGCCATGAGCAGTTCTTC
CDR3aa: CATRRGQGHEQFF

d_gene: NA
v_gene: TRBV7-9
j_gene: TRBJ1-2
abundance: medium-sized
CDR3nt: TGTGCCAGCAGCTTAGAATACGGTGGCTACACCTTC
CDR3aa: CASSLEYGGYTF

d_gene: NA
v_gene: TRBV9
j_gene: TRBJ1-2
abundance: NA
CDR3nt: TGTGCCAGCAGCGTAGGGGGGCCCAACTATGGCTACACCTTC
CDR3aa: CASSVGGPNYGYTF

d_gene: TRBD1
v_gene: TRBV18
j_gene: TRBJ1-1
abundance: NA
CDR3nt: TGTGCCAGCTCACCAGGGACAGGGAACACTGAAGCTTTCTTT
CDR3aa: CASSPGTGNTEAFF